A selection of T cell receptor beta chains follows, all from one sample in a study of Ad26.COV2.S vaccination and SARS-CoV-2 variants. TCRdb keeps only in-frame clones here, not all; method: immunoSEQ multiplex PCR. The sample includes approximately 280,000 clones, 70% to 90% seen only once; the top ten take about 3.6%. The starting material was peripheral blood, obtained in a trial of Ad26.COV2.S vaccine versus placebo. These receptors originate from a person between 18 and 60 years old who received the Ad26.COV2.S COVID-19 vaccine or a placebo. Both conserved end residues are part of each CDR3. D genes are given only for firm matches. Clone sizes are given selectively: once, few, many, or a class where the clone is expanded.

j_gene | v_gene | abundance | len | d_gene | CDR3nt | CDR3aa
TRBJ2-1 | TRBV6-5 | NA | 12 | NA | TGTGCCAGCAGGTTTAGCGACCTAGGGGAGTTCTTC | CASRFSDLGEFF
TRBJ2-2 | TRBV5-6 | once | 16 | NA | TGTGCCAGCAGCTTGCTCGGCGGGACGAACACCGGGGAGCTGTTTTTT | CASSLLGGTNTGELFF
TRBJ1-1 | TRBV14 | NA | 17 | NA | TGTGCCAGCAGCCTAATTCTTGGACAGCCCGGGAACACTGAAGCTTTCTTT | CASSLILGQPGNTEAFF
TRBJ2-5 | TRBV28 | NA | 13 | NA | TGTGCCAGCAGTTCAACCCTGACGGAGACCCAGTACTTC | CASSSTLTETQYF
TRBJ1-6 | TRBV2 | once | 15 | NA | TGTGCCAGCAGTGAGGGGACCTCCTATAATTCACCCCTCCACTTT | CASSEGTSYNSPLHF
TRBJ1-4 | TRBV4-1 | few | 14 | TRBD1 | TGCGCCAGCAGCCTTAGGACAGGGCGAAACGAACTGTTTTTT | CASSLRTGRNELFF
TRBJ1-1 | TRBV18 | NA | 14 | NA | TGTGCCAGCTCGCAGGACCAAGGGTTTACTGAAGCTTTCTTT | CASSQDQGFTEAFF
TRBJ2-1 | TRBV10-3 | NA | 16 | TRBD2 | TGTGCCATCAGTGGCACTAGCGGGAGCTCCTACAATGAGCAGTTCTTC | CAISGTSGSSYNEQFF
TRBJ2-5 | TRBV6-1 | NA | 15 | TRBD2 | TGTGCCAGCAGTGAAGGAACTAGCGGGAGTGAGACCCAGTACTTC | CASSEGTSGSETQYF
TRBJ2-5 | TRBV6-6 | NA | 16 | NA | TGTGCCAGCAGTACAACAACTAAGGGGGGGCAAGAGACCCAGTACTTC | CASSTTTKGGQETQYF
TRBJ2-1 | TRBV7-2 | once | 13 | NA | TGTGCCAGCAGCAACCGGAGGGCCAATGAGCAGTTCTTC | CASSNRRANEQFF
TRBJ2-7 | TRBV6-6 | NA | 15 | NA | TGTGCCAGCAGTACCTGGACACTCTATTCCTACGAGCAGTACTTC | CASSTWTLYSYEQYF
TRBJ1-2 | TRBV5-1 | NA | 13 | NA | TGCGCCAGCAGCTTGTGGCAGAACTATGGCTACACCTTC | CASSLWQNYGYTF
TRBJ1-3 | TRBV5-1 | NA | 17 | TRBD1 | TGCGCCAGCAGCTTGGCCCCGCGACAGGGTGACGGAAACACCATATATTTT | CASSLAPRQGDGNTIYF
TRBJ2-1 | TRBV5-1 | NA | 14 | NA | TGCGCCAGCAGCTCGCTGACTGTGGACAATGAGCAGTTCTTC | CASSSLTVDNEQFF
TRBJ2-7 | TRBV7-2 | NA | 14 | TRBD2 | TGTGCCAGCAGCTTCCGAAGCGGGGCCTCCGAGCAGTACTTC | CASSFRSGASEQYF
TRBJ2-5 | TRBV5-1 | NA | 16 | TRBD2 | TGCGCCAGCAGCCCGGATCCGGGACTAGCAGGGGAGACCCAGTACTTC | CASSPDPGLAGETQYF
TRBJ2-7 | TRBV5-1 | NA | 13 | NA | TGCGCCAGCAGCTTAGACGTTTCCTACGAGCAGTACTTC | CASSLDVSYEQYF
TRBJ1-1 | TRBV19 | once | 14 | NA | TGTGCCAGTAGTATCGACAGGTGGAACACTGAAGCTTTCTTT | CASSIDRWNTEAFF
TRBJ1-2 | TRBV10-3 | NA | 16 | NA | TGTGCCATCAGCCTTGGGCAGGGGACTAATTCTGGAGGCTACACCTTC | CAISLGQGTNSGGYTF
TRBJ2-1 | TRBV7-3 | once | 14 | NA | TGTGCCAGCAGCTGGACTACCTCCTACAATGAGCAGTTCTTC | CASSWTTSYNEQFF
TRBJ1-4 | TRBV5-5 | NA | 16 | NA | TGTGCCAGCAGCTCGGAAGGTATCAGCTCTGATGAAAAACTGTTTTTT | CASSSEGISSDEKLFF
TRBJ1-1 | TRBV19 | NA | 14 | NA | TGTGCCAGTAGTTGGGCGGGAGCGAACACTGAAGCTTTCTTT | CASSWAGANTEAFF
TRBJ1-1 | TRBV19 | NA | 17 | TRBD1 | TGTGCCAGTAATCCTCGAGCCACCGGGACAGGGAACACTGAAGCTTTCTTT | CASNPRATGTGNTEAFF